Detailed here is one TCR beta chain. Antigen specificity is unknown. The sample comes from a study of beta chain features in type 1 diabetes. Looking at the study overall: The samples had 85 million to 140 million sorted cells examined in all. Study-wide points: Reduced insertions and increased deletions marked VDJ junctions in type 1 diabetes patients. It was among patients, rather than healthy donors, that naive, central memory and Treg TCRB repertoires appeared more similar. In all four CD4+ subsets, TCRB CDR3 length was significantly, moderately reduced in type 1 diabetes. Any HLA effect on TCRB rearrangement was left unresolved by small sub-analyses.

What was sequenced were expressed TCRB transcripts, since all of the isolated RNA had been reverse transcribed. Sequencing was performed with immunoSEQ multiplex PCR; in TCRdb, only in-frame clones are kept and a portion is missing. The sample has around 300,000 clones, 15% seen once. Sequencing was carried out using naive CD4+ T cells from blood. The receptor was isolated from a man aged 18 to 30 with type 1 diabetes.

The CDR3 loop reads CATSRSGYTGELFF. The CDR3 DNA sequence: TGTGCCACCAGCAGATCAGGATACACCGGGGAGCTGTTTTTT. The V call is TRBV15, the J call TRBJ2-2; D remains ambiguous. This CDR3 contains 14 residues. V was pared by 2 bases and J by 3 bases, with 7 bases between. CDR1 is LNHNV and CDR2 is YYDKDF in the germline V gene (reference sequence).